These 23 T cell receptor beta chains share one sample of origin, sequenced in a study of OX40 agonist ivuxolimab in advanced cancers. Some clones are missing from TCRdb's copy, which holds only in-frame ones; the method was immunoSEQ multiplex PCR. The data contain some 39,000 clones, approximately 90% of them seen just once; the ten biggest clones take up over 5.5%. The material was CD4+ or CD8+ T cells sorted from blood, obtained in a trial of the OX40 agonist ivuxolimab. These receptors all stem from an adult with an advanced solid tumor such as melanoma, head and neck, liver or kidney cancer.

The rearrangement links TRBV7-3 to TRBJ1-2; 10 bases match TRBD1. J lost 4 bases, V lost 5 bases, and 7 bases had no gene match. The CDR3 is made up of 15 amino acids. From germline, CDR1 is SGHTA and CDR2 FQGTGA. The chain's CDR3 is CASSLQRQGAYGYTF. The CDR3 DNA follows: TGTGCCAGCAGCCTACAAAGACAGGGGGCCTATGGCTACACCTTC.

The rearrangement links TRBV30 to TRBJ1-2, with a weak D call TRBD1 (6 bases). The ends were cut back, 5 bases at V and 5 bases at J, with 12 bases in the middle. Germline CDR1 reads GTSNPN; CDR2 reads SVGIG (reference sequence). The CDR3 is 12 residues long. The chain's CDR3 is CAWHGTKYGYTF. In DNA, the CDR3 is TGTGCCTGGCACGGGACAAAGTATGGCTACACCTTC.

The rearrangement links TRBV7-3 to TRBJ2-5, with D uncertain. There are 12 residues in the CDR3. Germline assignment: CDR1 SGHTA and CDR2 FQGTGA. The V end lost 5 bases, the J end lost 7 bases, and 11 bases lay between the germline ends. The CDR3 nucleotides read TGTGCCAGCAGCACCCCCCCGGGGACCCAGTACTTC. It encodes CASSTPPGTQYF.

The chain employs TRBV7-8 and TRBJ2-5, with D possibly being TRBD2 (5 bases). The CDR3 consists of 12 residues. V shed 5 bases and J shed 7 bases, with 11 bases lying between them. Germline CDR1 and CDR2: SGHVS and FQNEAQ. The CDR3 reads CASSPSLGTQYF. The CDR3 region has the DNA TGTGCCAGCAGCCCTAGCCTTGGGACCCAGTACTTC.

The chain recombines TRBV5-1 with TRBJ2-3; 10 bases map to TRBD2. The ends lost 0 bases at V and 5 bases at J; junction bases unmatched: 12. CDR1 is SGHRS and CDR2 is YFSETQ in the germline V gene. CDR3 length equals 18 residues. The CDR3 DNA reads TGCGCCAGCAGCTTGGGTTCCAGCGGGAGGGCCTTTTTAGATACGCAGTATTTT. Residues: CASSLGSSGRAFLDTQYF.

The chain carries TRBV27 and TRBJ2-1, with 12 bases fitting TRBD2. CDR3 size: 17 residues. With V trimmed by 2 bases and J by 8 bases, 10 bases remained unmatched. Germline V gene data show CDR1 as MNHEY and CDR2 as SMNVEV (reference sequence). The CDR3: CASSLALLAGGPYEQFF. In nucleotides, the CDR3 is TGTGCCAGCAGTTTAGCCCTCCTAGCGGGAGGGCCCTATGAGCAGTTCTTC.

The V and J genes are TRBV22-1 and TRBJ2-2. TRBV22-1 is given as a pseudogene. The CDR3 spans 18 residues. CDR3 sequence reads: CPGSAQYSTGPVNGELFF. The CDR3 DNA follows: TGTCCTGGGAGCGCACAGTACTCAACGGGACCGGTTAACGGGGAGCTGTTTTTT.

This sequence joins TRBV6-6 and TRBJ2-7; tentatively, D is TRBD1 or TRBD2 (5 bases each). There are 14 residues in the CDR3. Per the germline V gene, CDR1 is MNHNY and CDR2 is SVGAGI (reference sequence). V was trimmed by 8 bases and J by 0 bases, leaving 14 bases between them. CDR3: CASGASLASYEQYF. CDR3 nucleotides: TGTGCCAGCGGGGCATCGCTAGCCTCCTACGAGCAGTACTTC.

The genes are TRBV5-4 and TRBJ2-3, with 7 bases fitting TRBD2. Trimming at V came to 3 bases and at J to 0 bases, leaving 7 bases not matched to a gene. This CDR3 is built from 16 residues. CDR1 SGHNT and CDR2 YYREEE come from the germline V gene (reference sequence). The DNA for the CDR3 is TGTGCCAGCAGCTCCAGGACTAGTCTGAGCACAGATACGCAGTATTTT. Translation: CASSSRTSLSTDTQYF.

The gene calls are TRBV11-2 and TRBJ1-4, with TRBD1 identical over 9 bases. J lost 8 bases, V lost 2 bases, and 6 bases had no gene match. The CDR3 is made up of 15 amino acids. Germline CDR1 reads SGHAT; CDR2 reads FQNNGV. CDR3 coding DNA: TGTGCCAGCAGCTTAATGACAGGGGGTGGGGAAAAACTGTTTTTT. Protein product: CASSLMTGGGEKLFF.

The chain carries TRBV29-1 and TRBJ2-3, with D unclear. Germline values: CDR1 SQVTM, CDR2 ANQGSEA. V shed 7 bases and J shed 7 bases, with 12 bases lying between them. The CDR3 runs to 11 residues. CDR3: CSAERQNTQYF. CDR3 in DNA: TGCAGCGCCGAGAGGCAAAATACGCAGTATTTT.

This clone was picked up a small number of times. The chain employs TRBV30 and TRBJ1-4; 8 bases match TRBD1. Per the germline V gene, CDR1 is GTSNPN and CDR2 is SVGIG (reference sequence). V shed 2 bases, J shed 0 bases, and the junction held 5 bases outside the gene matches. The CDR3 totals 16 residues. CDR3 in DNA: TGTGCCTGGAGTAGCGGGACAGGTGCAACTAATGAAAAACTGTTTTTT. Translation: CAWSSGTGATNEKLFF.

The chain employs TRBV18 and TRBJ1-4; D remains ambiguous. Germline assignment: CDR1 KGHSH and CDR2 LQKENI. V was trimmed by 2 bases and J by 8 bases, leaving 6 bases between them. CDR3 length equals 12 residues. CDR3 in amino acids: CASSPTDEKLFF. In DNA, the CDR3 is TGTGCCAGCTCACCAACGGACGAAAAACTGTTTTTT.

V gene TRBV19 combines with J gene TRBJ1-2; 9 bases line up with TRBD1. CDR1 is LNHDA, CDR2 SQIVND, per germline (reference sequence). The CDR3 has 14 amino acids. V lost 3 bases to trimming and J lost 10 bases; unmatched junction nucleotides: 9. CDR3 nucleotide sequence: TGTGCCAGTAGTATCTCCGGGACAGGGATTGACTACACCTTC. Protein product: CASSISGTGIDYTF.

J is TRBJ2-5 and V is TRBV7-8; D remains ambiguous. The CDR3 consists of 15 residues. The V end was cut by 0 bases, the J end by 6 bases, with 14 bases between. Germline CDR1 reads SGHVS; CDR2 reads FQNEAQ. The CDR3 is CASSLAVGPEKTQYF. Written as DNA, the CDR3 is TGTGCCAGCAGCTTAGCAGTAGGGCCGGAGAAGACCCAGTACTTC.

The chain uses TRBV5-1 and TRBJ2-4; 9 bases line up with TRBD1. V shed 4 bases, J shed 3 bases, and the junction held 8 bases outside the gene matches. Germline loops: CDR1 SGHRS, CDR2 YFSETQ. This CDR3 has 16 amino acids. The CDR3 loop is CASSEGQGKVKNIQYF. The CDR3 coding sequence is TGCGCCAGCAGCGAGGGACAGGGTAAAGTCAAAAACATTCAGTACTTC.

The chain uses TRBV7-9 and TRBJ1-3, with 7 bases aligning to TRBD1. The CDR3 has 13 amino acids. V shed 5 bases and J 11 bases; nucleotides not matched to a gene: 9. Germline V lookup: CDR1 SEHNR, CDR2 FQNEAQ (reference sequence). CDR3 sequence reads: CASSRGTGEPIYF. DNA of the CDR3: TGTGCCAGCAGCAGGGGAACAGGGGAGCCCATATATTTT.

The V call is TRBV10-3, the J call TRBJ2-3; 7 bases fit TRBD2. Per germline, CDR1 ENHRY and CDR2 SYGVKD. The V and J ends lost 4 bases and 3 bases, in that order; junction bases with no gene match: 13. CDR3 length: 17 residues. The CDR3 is CAISGVEREEETDTQYF. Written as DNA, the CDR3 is TGTGCCATCAGTGGAGTAGAGCGGGAAGAGGAGACAGATACGCAGTATTTT.

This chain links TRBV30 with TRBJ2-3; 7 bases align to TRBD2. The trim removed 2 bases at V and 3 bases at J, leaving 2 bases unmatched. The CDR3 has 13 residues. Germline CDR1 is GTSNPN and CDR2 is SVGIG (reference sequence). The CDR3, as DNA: TGTGCCTGGAGTAGGCGGGAGACAGATACGCAGTATTTT. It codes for CAWSRRETDTQYF.

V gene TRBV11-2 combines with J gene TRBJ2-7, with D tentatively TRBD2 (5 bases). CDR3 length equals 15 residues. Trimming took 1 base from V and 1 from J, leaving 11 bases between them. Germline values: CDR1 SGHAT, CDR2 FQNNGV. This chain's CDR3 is CASSLGLWRSYEQYF. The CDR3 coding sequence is TGTGCCAGCAGCTTAGGATTGTGGAGGTCCTACGAGCAGTACTTC.

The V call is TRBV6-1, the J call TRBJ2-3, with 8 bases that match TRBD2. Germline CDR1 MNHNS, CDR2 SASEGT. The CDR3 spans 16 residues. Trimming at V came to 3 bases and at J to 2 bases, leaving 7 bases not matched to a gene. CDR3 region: CASSEGISGNTDTQYF. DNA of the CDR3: TGTGCCAGCAGTGAGGGGATTAGCGGGAACACAGATACGCAGTATTTT.

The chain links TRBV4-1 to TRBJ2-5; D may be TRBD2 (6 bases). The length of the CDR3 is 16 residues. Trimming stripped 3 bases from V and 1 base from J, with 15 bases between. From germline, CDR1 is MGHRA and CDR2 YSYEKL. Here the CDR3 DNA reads TGCGCCAGCAGCCACCCGGCGGGACTCCGCCAAGAGACCCAGTACTTC. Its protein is CASSHPAGLRQETQYF.

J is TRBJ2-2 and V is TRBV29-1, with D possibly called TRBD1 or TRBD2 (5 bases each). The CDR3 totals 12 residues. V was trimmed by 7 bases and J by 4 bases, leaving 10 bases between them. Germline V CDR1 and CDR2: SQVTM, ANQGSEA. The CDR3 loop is CSGWDVTGELFF. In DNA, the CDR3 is TGCAGCGGCTGGGACGTCACCGGGGAGCTGTTTTTT.